One and the same sample provided the 8 T cell receptor beta chains below, sequenced in a study of cytomegalovirus exposure and HLA in healthy donors (dated 2017 in TCRdb). Library method: the immunoSEQ multiplex PCR assay. TCRdb stores this immuneACCESS table with in-frame sequences only. Part of the clones is absent; in the studies checked, under half of the shortfall reflects unresolved V genes, and no reason is known for the rest. The sample contains roughly 80,000 clones, 93% of them found a single time. The ten largest clones capture over 0.65% of the sample. The material sequenced was PBMCs. Every receptor here comes from a man between 18 and 35 years old in good health and CMV-seronegative.

The V and J genes are TRBV4-1 and TRBJ1-3; D remains unclear. Trimming left V 2 bases short and J 0 bases short, with 11 bases between. The germline V gene encodes CDR1 MGHRA and CDR2 YSYEKL. The CDR3 spans 16 residues. Written as DNA, the CDR3 is TGCGCCAGCAGCCAACTGGCCCTGATCTCTGGAAACACCATATATTTT. Residues: CASSQLALISGNTIYF.

The chain links TRBV28 to TRBJ2-7; 8 positions agree with TRBD2. Looked up from germline, CDR1 is MDHEN and CDR2 is SYDVKM. There are 14 residues in the CDR3. J gave up 2 bases and V 7 bases, and 7 bases lay outside the gene matches. The CDR3 region is CASTIAGSAYEQYF. The CDR3 DNA follows: TGTGCCAGCACCATAGCGGGAAGCGCCTACGAGCAGTACTTC. Full variable domain (rest looked up from reference TRBV28 and TRBJ2-7): DVKVTQSSRYLVKRTGEKVFLECVQDMDHENMFWYRQDPGLGLRLIYFSYDVKMKEKGDIPEGYSVSREKKERFSLILESASTNQTSMYLCASTIAGSAYEQYFGPGTRLTVT.

This clone was recorded only once. The rearrangement links TRBV18 to TRBJ2-1; 9 bases match TRBD1. From germline, CDR1 is KGHSH and CDR2 LQKENI. V trimming: 0 bases; J trimming: 4 bases; junction bases outside the gene matches: 1. This CDR3 has 15 residues. DNA for the CDR3: TGTGCCAGCTCACCACCGGGACAGGGTTACAATGAGCAGTTCTTC. Its protein is CASSPPGQGYNEQFF.

The rearrangement links TRBV11-1 to TRBJ2-2, with a possible D match to TRBD1 (6 bases). Between the trimmed V and J ends, which lost 7 bases and 4 bases, there was a span of 10 bases. Germline assignment: CDR1 SGHAT and CDR2 FQDESV (reference sequence). CDR3 length equals 13 residues. The CDR3 DNA reads TGTGCCAGCATACAGGGTACCACCGGGGAGCTGTTTTTT. It is translated as CASIQGTTGELFF.

The chain employs TRBV2 and TRBJ2-7; the match to TRBD2 covers 9 bases. CDR3 length equals 15 residues. J gave up 2 bases and V 2 bases, and 4 bases lay outside the gene matches. Germline V gene lookup returns CDR1 SNHLY and CDR2 FYNNEI. The CDR3 is CASSERAGGAYEQYF. CDR3 nucleotides: TGTGCCAGCAGTGAAAGAGCGGGGGGAGCCTACGAGCAGTACTTC.

Here the CDR3 DNA reads TGTGCCAGCAGCTTATCGCGGGAGCGGGATGAGCAGTTCTTC. It encodes CASSLSRERDEQFF. This chain links TRBV7-3 with TRBJ2-1, with TRBD2 matching over 7 bases. CDR1 is SGHTA and CDR2 is FQGTGA in the germline V gene. CDR3 size: 14 residues. The V and J ends lost 2 bases and 8 bases, in that order; junction bases with no gene match: 6.

V gene TRBV5-6 combines with J gene TRBJ1-4; 7 bases map to TRBD1. V gave up 4 bases and J gave up 5 bases; unmatched junction bases: 8. Germline V gene lookup returns CDR1 SGHDT and CDR2 YYEEEE. The CDR3 covers 15 residues. CDR3 sequence reads: CASSLLDRENEKLFF. The DNA of the CDR3 is TGTGCCAGCAGCCTGCTAGACAGGGAAAATGAAAAACTGTTTTTT.

This clone was seen once. This rearrangement joins TRBV9 to TRBJ2-3, with D maybe TRBD2 (6 bases). This CDR3 has 14 amino acids. The V gene lost 6 bases and the J gene lost 1 base, with 12 bases spanning the gap. Per germline, CDR1 SGDLS and CDR2 YYNGEE. CDR3 protein: CASKPGLRTDTQYF. The DNA for the CDR3 is TGTGCCAGCAAACCGGGACTCCGCACAGATACGCAGTATTTT.